The 28 T cell receptor beta chains below come from one sample, sequenced in a study of blood T cell repertoires in COVID-19. Only in-frame clones appear in the TCRdb table, and some are missing; sequencing was by immunoSEQ multiplex PCR. The sample includes a few hundred thousand clones, roughly 86% of them seen just once. The sequenced sample was peripheral blood. These TCRs come from a man older than 75 with acute or convalescent COVID-19.

This clone was seen only once. The rearrangement links TRBV3-1 (or the pseudogene TRBV3-2) to TRBJ2-7; D possibly corresponds to TRBD2 (6 bases). This CDR3 region has 17 residues. The germline gives CDR1 LGHDT, CDR2 YNNKEL (reference sequence). Trimming stripped 4 bases from V and 6 bases from J, with 25 bases between. Here the CDR3 DNA reads TGTGCCAGCAGCCCCCGTTCAGGCGGGGCGACCGAATCCGAGCAGTACTTC. Translated: CASSPRSGGATESEQYF.

The chain is built from TRBV2 and TRBJ1-5; 9 nucleotides align to TRBD1. Germline loops: CDR1 SNHLY, CDR2 FYNNEI. V was clipped by 5 bases and J by 7 bases; unmatched bases: 6. CDR3 length: 14 residues. CDR3 loop: CASSPQGARQPQHF. The DNA of the CDR3 is TGTGCCAGCAGTCCACAGGGGGCCAGGCAGCCCCAGCATTTT.

The chain recombines TRBV29-1 with TRBJ2-1, with D unclear. The germline gives CDR1 SQVTM, CDR2 ANQGSEA. The CDR3 has 10 amino acids. Trimming cost V 6 bases and J 14 bases, with 14 bases left between them. CDR3 sequence (DNA): TGCAGCGTCCCTAATGACCGGGAGTTCTTC. Translating gives CSVPNDREFF.

The rearrangement joins TRBV10-3 to TRBJ2-3; 7 bases align to TRBD1. There are 13 residues in the CDR3. V was clipped by 10 bases and J by 4 bases; unmatched bases: 8. Germline assignment: CDR1 ENHRY and CDR2 SYGVKD. The CDR3 loop is CATQTGRADTQYF. The CDR3 bases are TGTGCCACACAGACAGGGAGAGCAGATACGCAGTATTTT.

The chain combines TRBV5-4 with TRBJ2-2, with 7 bases lining up with TRBD1. This CDR3 comprises 15 residues. The ends lost 4 bases at V and 0 bases at J; junction bases unmatched: 3. Germline-derived CDR1 and CDR2 are SGHNT and YYREEE (reference sequence). CDR3 residues: CASSRQGSNTGELFF. The DNA of the CDR3 is TGTGCCAGCAGCCGACAGGGATCGAACACCGGGGAGCTGTTTTTT. The full variable domain, in which reference TRBV5-4 and TRBJ2-2 provide the parts outside the CDR3, is ETGVTQSPTHLIKTRGQQVTLRCSSQSGHNTVSWYQQALGQGPQFIFQYYREEENGRGNFPPRFSGLQFPNYSSELNVNALELDDSALYLCASSRQGSNTGELFFGEGSRLTVL.

The rearrangement links TRBV12-3 or TRBV12-4 to TRBJ1-4, with 7 positions matching TRBD1. V was clipped by 5 bases and J by 7 bases; unmatched bases: 4. The CDR3 contains 13 residues. The CDR3 is CASSPDRAEKLFF. In DNA, the CDR3 is TGTGCCAGCAGTCCCGACAGGGCTGAAAAACTGTTTTTT.

The chain joins TRBV6-5 to TRBJ1-5; the D is unclear. Between the trimmed V and J ends, which lost 5 bases and 4 bases, there was a span of 9 bases. The CDR3 has 13 amino acids. In germline, CDR1 is MNHEY, CDR2 SVGAGI. Here the CDR3 DNA reads TGTGCCAGCAGTCAAACGGTGAATCAGCCCCAGCATTTT. Translation: CASSQTVNQPQHF.

This chain links TRBV6-6 with TRBJ1-5; TRBD1 matches at 9 bases. Germline lookup yields CDR1 MNHNY and CDR2 SVGAGI (reference sequence). V was pared by 5 bases and J by 1 base, with 9 bases of the junction left unmatched. The CDR3 extends over 17 amino acids. The CDR3 reads CASSPSRQGVSNQPQHF. DNA for the CDR3: TGTGCCAGCAGTCCCTCGCGACAGGGGGTGAGCAATCAGCCCCAGCATTTT.

This sequence joins TRBV27 and TRBJ2-7, with D possibly being TRBD1 (8 bases). V lost 5 bases to trimming and J lost 3 bases, with 14 bases between them. Germline V lookup: CDR1 MNHEY, CDR2 SMNVEV (reference sequence). CDR3 length: 14 amino acids. The chain's CDR3 is CASSEQGGYYEQYF. The CDR3 nucleotides are TGTGCCAGCAGTGAACAGGGGGGGTACTACGAGCAGTACTTC.

The chain uses TRBV29-1 and TRBJ2-1; the match to TRBD1 covers 10 bases. Trimming cost V 3 bases and J 8 bases; bases outside gene matches: 13. CDR3 length: 16 amino acids. CDR1 is SQVTM and CDR2 is ANQGSEA in the germline V gene. The CDR3 nucleotides read TGCAGCGTTGACGGTTATGGGACAGGGGATCGGGATGAGCAGTTCTTC. It is translated as CSVDGYGTGDRDEQFF.

V and J are TRBV3-1 (or the pseudogene TRBV3-2) and TRBJ1-5; D is unresolved. Deletions cut 2 bases from V and 4 bases from J, with 6 bases between. This CDR3 has 13 amino acids. The germline V gene has CDR1 LGHDT and CDR2 YNNKEL (reference sequence). The CDR3 DNA reads TGTGCCAGCAGCCAACAGTTAAATCAGCCCCAGCATTTT. Translated: CASSQQLNQPQHF.

The V call is TRBV5-4, the J call TRBJ1-3; no definite D call. Germline lookup yields CDR1 SGHNT and CDR2 YYREEE (reference sequence). Trimming removed 4 bases at V and 0 bases at J, with 17 bases between. This CDR3 is built from 17 residues. CDR3 nucleotide sequence: TGTGCCAGCAGCCCTGTGGCCGGGATCAACTCTGGAAACACCATATATTTT. It specifies CASSPVAGINSGNTIYF.

The V and J genes are TRBV2 and TRBJ2-3, with a possible D match to TRBD2 (7 bases). The V end was cut by 6 bases, the J end by 2 bases, with 18 bases between. The CDR3 loop spans 16 amino acids. Germline loops: CDR1 SNHLY, CDR2 FYNNEI. The CDR3 loop reads CASSFLGGASTDTQYF. In DNA form, the CDR3 reads TGTGCCAGCAGCTTTTTAGGGGGGGCCTCCACAGATACGCAGTATTTT.

The V gene is TRBV6-5, the J gene TRBJ2-7; unclear D gene. Germline V gene data show CDR1 as MNHEY and CDR2 as SVGAGI. The ends were cut back, 6 bases at V and 7 bases at J, with 7 bases in the middle. The CDR3 totals 10 residues. The DNA for the CDR3 is TGTGCCAGCAGCCACCGGGAGCAGTACTTC. Amino acids: CASSHREQYF.

The rearrangement links TRBV24-1 to TRBJ1-2, with a tentative D call TRBD1 (6 bases). The CDR3 loop spans 14 amino acids. The germline V gene encodes CDR1 KGHDR and CDR2 SFDVKD. The V gene lost 7 bases and the J gene lost 8 bases, with 19 bases spanning the gap. The CDR3 DNA is TGTGCCACCAGCAGTTCGGGGGGGCGCGGAGGCTACACCTTC. It codes for CATSSSGGRGGYTF.

The V and J genes are TRBV3-1 (or the pseudogene TRBV3-2) and TRBJ2-5; 7 bases match TRBD1. Losses at the gene ends were 2 bases for V and 3 bases for J; bases not matched to a gene: 3. CDR3 length: 14 residues. Germline assignment: CDR1 LGHDT and CDR2 YNNKEL (reference sequence). CDR3 DNA: TGTGCCAGCAGCCAAAATACAGGGGAAGAGACCCAGTACTTC. The encoded protein is CASSQNTGEETQYF.

The V gene is TRBV7-9, the J gene TRBJ1-1; TRBD1 matches 9 bases. V shed 5 bases, J shed 9 bases, and the junction held 16 bases outside the gene matches. Germline V gene lookup returns CDR1 SEHNR and CDR2 FQNEAQ (reference sequence). The CDR3 consists of 16 residues. DNA for the CDR3: TGTGCCAGCAGCCTCAGTCCCGGGACAGGGACCGGCAAAGCTTTCTTT. This encodes CASSLSPGTGTGKAFF. The full variable domain, its missing parts supplied by reference TRBV7-9 and TRBJ1-1, is DTGVSQNPRHKITKRGQNVTFRCDPISEHNRLYWYRQTLGQGPEFLTYFQNEAQLEKSRLLSDRFSAERPKGSFSTLEIQRTEQGDSAMYLCASSLSPGTGTGKAFFGQGTRLTVV.

The chain has TRBV14 and TRBJ1-3; weak D call: TRBD1 (6 bases). CDR3 length: 16 residues. V lost 4 bases, J lost 4 bases, and 17 bases lay in between. The germline V gene encodes CDR1 SGHDN and CDR2 FVKESK. The CDR3 spells CASSPNYGQPGNTIYF. For the CDR3, the DNA is TGTGCCAGCAGCCCGAACTACGGACAGCCCGGAAACACCATATATTTT.

The chain is built from TRBV6-5 and TRBJ2-7, with D perhaps matching TRBD1 (5 bases). Germline assignment: CDR1 MNHEY and CDR2 SVGAGI. CDR3 length: 13 residues. V shed 7 bases and J shed 4 bases, with 14 bases lying between them. The CDR3 coding sequence is TGTGCCAGCAAAGGGGCGATTGCTTACGAGCAGTACTTC. It is translated as CASKGAIAYEQYF.

This clone was observed a handful of times. Within the sample, other DNA sequences also encode this same CDR3. The genes are TRBV3-1 (or the pseudogene TRBV3-2) and TRBJ1-1; D perhaps matches TRBD1 (5 bases). The length of the CDR3 is 14 residues. Germline assignment: CDR1 LGHDT and CDR2 YNNKEL (reference sequence). V gave up 4 bases and J gave up 1 base, with 10 bases separating them. The CDR3 DNA follows: TGTGCCAGCAGCCCCTCGGGGGGGAACACTGAAGCTTTCTTT. Amino acids: CASSPSGGNTEAFF.

The chain uses TRBV4-1 and TRBJ2-3; tentatively, D is TRBD2 (7 bases). Germline CDR1 and CDR2: MGHRA and YSYEKL. The CDR3 contains 17 residues. V was pared by 0 bases and J by 2 bases, with 15 bases between. CDR3 coding DNA: TGCGCCAGCAGCCAAGATGGGGGCGGGGGAATCACAGATACGCAGTATTTT. The encoded protein is CASSQDGGGGITDTQYF.

A word on this clone: A read error may account for a junction end that differs from germline. This rearrangement joins TRBV11-3 to TRBJ2-7; 8 positions agree with TRBD1. The germline CDR1 and CDR2 sequences are SGHNT and YENEEA. This CDR3 contains 15 residues. The CDR3 DNA sequence: TGTGCCAGCAGCTCAGGGGGACAGGCAAATTACGAGCAGTATTTC. Its protein is CASSSGGQANYEQYF.

CDR3 bases: TGTGCCAGCAGCCCCAGGGGACAGGGTGGTCAGCCCCAGCATTTT. Encoded protein: CASSPRGQGGQPQHF. The chain is built from TRBV7-8 and TRBJ1-5; the match to TRBD1 covers 9 bases. The CDR3 spans 15 residues. V trimming: 5 bases; J trimming: 6 bases; junction bases outside the gene matches: 8. The germline V gene encodes CDR1 SGHVS and CDR2 FQNEAQ.

The V call is TRBV11-2, the J call TRBJ2-7, with TRBD2 matching 11 bases. The CDR3 runs 16 residues. With 5 bases clipped from V and 3 bases from J, the junction kept 9 bases outside the gene matches. Germline V lookup: CDR1 SGHAT, CDR2 FQNNGV. CDR3 region: CASSVPTSGGVYEQYF. CDR3 DNA sequence: TGTGCCAGCAGCGTACCAACTAGCGGGGGCGTCTACGAGCAGTACTTC.

This chain uses TRBV27 with TRBJ2-7; possible D gene TRBD1, 6 bases. V was clipped by 2 bases and J by 5 bases, with 16 bases between them. This CDR3 contains 15 residues. Germline V gene data show CDR1 as MNHEY and CDR2 as SMNVEV (reference sequence). The CDR3 spells CASSLPGQGSHEQYF. CDR3 DNA: TGTGCCAGCAGTTTACCGGGACAAGGGAGCCACGAGCAGTACTTC.

The chain combines TRBV29-1 with TRBJ1-2; 8 nucleotides align to TRBD1. In germline, CDR1 is SQVTM, CDR2 ANQGSEA. V trimming: 3 bases; J trimming: 14 bases; junction bases outside the gene matches: 5. CDR3 length: 10 residues. The CDR3 sequence: CSVETGDRTF. The CDR3 region has the DNA TGCAGCGTTGAGACAGGGGACAGGACCTTC.

The rearrangement joins TRBV7-8 to TRBJ2-1; D not resolved. V was trimmed by 1 base and J by 6 bases, leaving 16 bases between them. CDR1 and CDR2 from the germline V gene are SGHVS and FQNEAQ. The CDR3 has 16 amino acids. The CDR3 DNA is TGTGCCAGCAGCTTAGTCCCCGGGTTGGTTGGCAATGAGCAGTTCTTC. It specifies CASSLVPGLVGNEQFF.

This clone was seen a few times. V usage is TRBV9 and J usage is TRBJ2-3, with 11 positions matching TRBD1. The CDR3 has 17 amino acids. Per the germline V gene, CDR1 is SGDLS and CDR2 is YYNGEE. J lost 6 bases, V lost 4 bases, and 13 bases had no gene match. CDR3 loop: CASSSPERDRGSDTQYF. The CDR3 DNA follows: TGTGCCAGCAGCTCACCAGAAAGGGACAGGGGGAGTGATACGCAGTATTTT. The full variable domain, rest sourced from reference TRBV9 and TRBJ2-3, is DSGVTQTPKHLITATGQRVTLRCSPRSGDLSVYWYQQSLDQGLQFLIQYYNGEERAKGNILERFSAQQFPDLHSELNLSSLELGDSALYFCASSSPERDRGSDTQYFGPGTRLTVL.